The clone carrying this T cell receptor (beta chain) was counted at least ten times. The source of the sample is a study of molecular identifiers for immune sequencing clone quantification. Germline values: CDR1 MDHEN, CDR2 SYDVKM. V dropped 2 bases and J dropped 1 base, with 6 bases sitting between them. The CDR3 is 13 amino acids. In preparing bulk TCR libraries, previously described methods and listed TCR primers were used. TCRdb re-called the PCR reads with MiXCR, one entry per CDR3 protein. The table lists about 70,000 distinct CDR3 sequences, approximately 17% of them singletons, with roughly 1.6% in the top ten.

The chain employs TRBV28 and TRBJ2-7; D unclear. Source material: naive CD8+ T cells from blood, with Jurkat cell RNA spiked in. The subset: FACS-sorted CD8+CD4-CCR7+CD45RA+ naive T cells. This receptor was taken from a human donor in good health. Some libraries in this study had Jurkat cell RNA spiked in. CDR3 in DNA: TGTGCCAGCAGTTTAGCCGGATCCTACGAGCAGTACTTC. Its protein is CASSLAGSYEQYF.